The 15 T cell receptor beta chains listed next were all sequenced from one sample in a study of shared clonotypes between healthy human individuals. Only in-frame clones appear in the TCRdb table, and some are missing; sequencing was by immunoSEQ multiplex PCR. The data show around 1.9 million clones, with over 85% seen just once and around 1.7% held by the top ten. CD45RO-negative, CCR7-selected cells formed the naive CD8 fraction, which excluded terminally differentiated effector memory CD45RA+ cells. The sample was naive CD8+ T cells from PBMCs. The receptors originated from a man younger than 30 in good health. Some clones in this sample may be carry-over from other donors' samples.

This rearrangement joins TRBV29-1 to TRBJ1-2; D uncertain. Germline CDR1 is SQVTM and CDR2 is ANQGSEA. V lost 6 bases and J lost 0, with 23 bases in between. The CDR3 has 17 amino acids. CDR3 region: CSVPTTGVEGANYGYTF. The CDR3 coding sequence is TGCAGCGTCCCCACGACCGGGGTAGAGGGAGCTAACTATGGCTACACCTTC. Full variable domain (missing parts from reference TRBV29-1 and TRBJ1-2): SAVISQKPSRDICQRGTSLTIQCQVDSQVTMMFWYRQQPGQSLTLIATANQGSEATYESGFVIDKFPISRPNLTFSTLTVSNMSPEDSSIYLCSVPTTGVEGANYGYTFGSGTRLTVV.

The chain combines TRBV6-1 with TRBJ1-2; 10 bases fit TRBD1. The germline gives CDR1 MNHNS, CDR2 SASEGT. This CDR3 is built from 15 residues. J gave up 2 bases and V 8 bases, and 8 bases lay outside the gene matches. For the CDR3, the DNA is TGTGCCAGCCTTACCGGGACAGGGGCCAACTATGGCTACACCTTC. This encodes CASLTGTGANYGYTF.

The chain carries TRBV10-3 and TRBJ2-1, with 10 bases fitting TRBD1. CDR1 and CDR2 from the germline V gene are ENHRY and SYGVKD. Germline trimming cut 3 bases from V and 7 bases from J; bases unmatched to any gene: 6. This CDR3 has 15 residues. The chain's CDR3 is CAISDRDRGMNEQFF. The CDR3 nucleotides are TGTGCCATCAGTGACCGGGACAGGGGAATGAATGAGCAGTTCTTC.

J is TRBJ2-4 and V is TRBV5-6; possible D gene TRBD2, 6 bases. Trimming cost V 7 bases and J 9 bases, with 14 bases left between them. Germline CDR1 and CDR2: SGHDT and YYEEEE. CDR3 length: 12 amino acids. The CDR3 spells CASSTGDSIQYF. The CDR3 DNA follows: TGTGCCAGCTCTACGGGAGACAGCATTCAGTACTTC. Based on the CDR3 plus reference TRBV5-6 and TRBJ2-4, the full variable domain is DAGVTQSPTHLIKTRGQQVTLRCSPKSGHDTVSWYQQALGQGPQFIFQYYEEEERQRGNFPDRFSGHQFPNYSSELNVNALLLGDSALYLCASSTGDSIQYFGAGTRLSVL.

V and J are TRBV5-1 and TRBJ2-1; TRBD2 agrees at 11 bases. V shed 5 bases and J 4 bases; nucleotides not matched to a gene: 14. The CDR3 has 18 amino acids. Per germline, CDR1 SGHRS and CDR2 YFSETQ. Here the CDR3 DNA reads TGCGCCAGCAGAACTACTAGCGGGAGAGGGGGGTGGTACAATGAGCAGTTCTTC. Amino acid sequence: CASRTTSGRGGWYNEQFF.

The CDR3 protein is CASGSIASTGELFF. For the CDR3, the DNA is TGTGCTAGTGGTTCGATAGCGAGCACCGGGGAGCTGTTTTTT. The chain links TRBV12-5 to TRBJ2-2; D might be TRBD2 (5 bases). Germline V gene lookup returns CDR1 LGHNT and CDR2 FRNRAP. V lost 4 bases, J lost 4 bases, and 10 bases lay in between. The CDR3 covers 14 residues.

The J gene is TRBJ2-2, the V gene TRBV7-9; D gene ambiguous. Germline V CDR1 and CDR2: SEHNR, FQNEAQ (reference sequence). The CDR3 totals 14 residues. The ends were cut back, 3 bases at V and 6 bases at J, with 11 bases in the middle. CDR3 in amino acids: CASSFRQYPGELFF. The CDR3 nucleotides read TGTGCCAGCAGCTTTAGGCAGTATCCCGGGGAGCTGTTTTTT.

The rearrangement uses TRBV9 and TRBJ1-3; D is uncertain. Between the trimmed V and J ends, which lost 0 bases and 5 bases, there was a span of 12 bases. CDR1 and CDR2 from the germline V gene are SGDLS and YYNGEE. CDR3 length equals 15 residues. Here the CDR3 reads CASSVGGGTRNTIYF. The CDR3 DNA reads TGTGCCAGCAGCGTAGGGGGAGGTACCCGAAACACCATATATTTT. Variable domain in full (rest from reference TRBV9 and TRBJ1-3): DSGVTQTPKHLITATGQRVTLRCSPRSGDLSVYWYQQSLDQGLQFLIQYYNGEERAKGNILERFSAQQFPDLHSELNLSSLELGDSALYFCASSVGGGTRNTIYFGEGSWLTVV.

V gene TRBV6-6 combines with J gene TRBJ2-7; D might be TRBD1 or TRBD2, each matching 5 bases. The V gene's germline CDR1 is MNHNY and CDR2 SVGAGI (reference sequence). This CDR3 has 14 residues. The V gene lost 0 bases and the J gene lost 5 bases, with 11 bases spanning the gap. The DNA for the CDR3 is TGTGCCAGCAGTTACTCGAGGGGTAGGAACGAGCAGTACTTC. Translated, it gives CASSYSRGRNEQYF.

The rearrangement links TRBV28 to TRBJ1-2; TRBD1 is a possible D gene (5 bases). Trimming left V 3 bases short and J 8 bases short, with 16 bases between. In germline, CDR1 is MDHEN, CDR2 SYDVKM. CDR3 length equals 14 residues. CDR3 region: CASSFSRAGLGYTF. In DNA, the CDR3 is TGTGCCAGCAGTTTTAGTCGGGCAGGGCTCGGCTACACCTTC.

The V gene is TRBV7-8, the J gene TRBJ2-5; the match to TRBD2 covers 14 bases. The CDR3 contains 17 residues. Trimming cost V 5 bases and J 2 bases; bases outside gene matches: 7. Germline-derived CDR1 and CDR2 are SGHVS and FQNEAQ. CDR3 sequence (DNA): TGTGCCAGCAGCATGGGACTAGCGGGAGCGGGGCAAGAGACCCAGTACTTC. It specifies CASSMGLAGAGQETQYF.

This chain uses TRBV6-6 with TRBJ1-4, with D possibly TRBD1 on 5 matching bases. CDR3 length: 14 residues. Deletions cut 6 bases from V and 5 bases from J, with 13 bases between. The germline V gene has CDR1 MNHNY and CDR2 SVGAGI (reference sequence). In DNA form, the CDR3 reads TGTGCCAGCAGATACCCGGGGCCCAATGAAAAACTGTTTTTT. This encodes CASRYPGPNEKLFF.

The CDR3, as DNA: TGTGCCAGCAGTTTATCCCCTACCGTGGAGCAGTTCTTC. This gives the protein CASSLSPTVEQFF. V usage is TRBV27 and J usage is TRBJ2-1; no firm D call. The ends were cut back, 0 bases at V and 10 bases at J, with 10 bases in the middle. Germline CDR1 MNHEY, CDR2 SMNVEV (reference sequence). The CDR3 has 13 residues.

The chain uses TRBV11-2 and TRBJ2-1; 8 nucleotides match TRBD1. CDR3 size: 12 residues. J lost 14 bases, V lost 6 bases, and 9 bases had no gene match. Germline V gives CDR1 SGHAT, CDR2 FQNNGV. The CDR3 DNA is TGTGCCAGCAGAGCAGGGGGCTGGGAAGAGTTCTTC. Its protein product is CASRAGGWEEFF.

In regard to this clone: Different DNA sequences within this sample yield the same CDR3. The chain combines TRBV27 with TRBJ1-2, with a possible D match to TRBD1 (6 bases). CDR3 size: 13 residues. Trimming cost V 6 bases and J 8 bases, with 16 bases left between them. Germline loops: CDR1 MNHEY, CDR2 SMNVEV (reference sequence). Here the CDR3 DNA reads TGTGCCAGCAGCCCAAGGGGGGGTTACGGCTACACCTTC. Residues: CASSPRGGYGYTF.